The 19 T cell receptor beta chains below were found in one sample sequenced in a study of cytomegalovirus exposure and HLA in healthy donors. 60 Vbeta and 13 Jbeta primers were used in PCR. Method: immunoSEQ multiplex PCR; TCRdb's copy keeps in-frame clones and lacks some. Altogether 150,000 to 200,000 clones are present, around 79% being singletons, with the ten largest covering roughly 3%. The sample comprised PBMCs. These receptors came from a woman between 40 and 55 years old in good health and CMV-seronegative.

This sequence joins TRBV4-2 and TRBJ1-2; maybe TRBD1 (6 bases). Germline CDR1 LGHNA, CDR2 YNFKEQ. This CDR3 region has 15 residues. Trimming cost V 4 bases and J 6 bases, with 18 bases left between them. The CDR3 nucleotides read TGTGCCAGCAGCCCTCAGAAGGGGACATCTAATGGCTACACCTTC. It translates to CASSPQKGTSNGYTF.

CDR3 protein: CASSFSLLREQYF. The CDR3 DNA is TGTGCCAGCAGCTTCTCCCTCCTACGCGAGCAGTACTTC. This chain links TRBV7-2 with TRBJ2-7; D call uncertain. Trimming took 3 bases from V and 6 from J, leaving 12 bases between them. Germline assignment: CDR1 SGHTA and CDR2 FQGNSA. This CDR3 region has 13 residues. The full variable domain, its missing parts supplied by reference TRBV7-2 and TRBJ2-7, is GAGVSQSPSNKVTEKGKDVELRCDPISGHTALYWYRQSLGQGLEFLIYFQGNSAPDKSGLPSDRFSAERTGGSVSTLTIQRTQQEDSAVYLCASSFSLLREQYFGPGTRLTVT.

This chain links TRBV5-4 with TRBJ2-2, with TRBD1 as a possible D gene (6 bases). This CDR3 is 16 amino acids long. The ends were cut back, 0 bases at V and 2 bases at J, with 11 bases in the middle. CDR1 and CDR2 from the germline V gene are SGHNT and YYREEE (reference sequence). The CDR3 nucleotides are TGTGCCAGCAGCTTGGCCCCAGGGACAAACACCGGGGAGCTGTTTTTT. Translated: CASSLAPGTNTGELFF.

The rearrangement joins TRBV19 to TRBJ2-3, with 10 bases fitting TRBD1. Germline V gene sequence: CDR1 LNHDA, CDR2 SQIVND (reference sequence). With V trimmed by 5 bases and J by 3 bases, 8 bases remained unmatched. CDR3 length equals 16 residues. CDR3 loop: CASSWRTGGFTDTQYF. CDR3 sequence (DNA): TGTGCCAGTAGTTGGAGGACAGGGGGTTTTACAGATACGCAGTATTTT.

The chain uses TRBV2 and TRBJ2-3, with a weak D call TRBD2 (7 bases). The CDR3 sequence is 15 residues long. Trimming left V 4 bases short and J 2 bases short, with 13 bases between. Germline values: CDR1 SNHLY, CDR2 FYNNEI. CDR3 protein: CASSAAGATTDTQYF. CDR3 nucleotide sequence: TGTGCCAGCAGTGCCGCGGGGGCAACCACAGATACGCAGTATTTT.

The rearrangement joins TRBV18 to TRBJ2-1; the match to TRBD1 covers 7 bases. CDR1 is KGHSH, CDR2 LQKENI, per germline. V lost 1 base and J lost 5; bases outside the gene matches: 8. CDR3 length: 16 amino acids. CDR3 amino acids: CASSPRLGGLDNEQFF. Here the CDR3 DNA reads TGTGCCAGCTCACCACGGCTAGGGGGCTTGGACAATGAGCAGTTCTTC.

The sample holds one count of this clone. This chain's CDR3 is CASSGTSGGDRQFF. CDR3 sequence (DNA): TGTGCCAGCAGCGGGACTAGCGGGGGGGACAGGCAGTTCTTC. The rearrangement links TRBV14 to TRBJ2-1; 16 nucleotides agree with TRBD2. This CDR3 is 14 amino acids long. Per the germline V gene, CDR1 is SGHDN and CDR2 is FVKESK. The J segment lost 12 bases and the V segment lost 5 bases, leaving 4 bases of the junction unmatched.

The CDR3 protein is CASSPQGNYGYTF. CDR3 sequence (DNA): TGTGCCAGCAGCCCTCAGGGAAACTATGGCTACACCTTC. The chain links TRBV7-9 to TRBJ1-2; D perhaps matches TRBD1 (5 bases). Looked up from germline, CDR1 is SEHNR and CDR2 is FQNEAQ (reference sequence). Trimming pared 5 bases from V and 2 bases from J, leaving 9 bases between. The CDR3 covers 13 residues.

The chain carries TRBV19 and TRBJ1-4; perhaps TRBD1 as D (5 bases). Trimming removed 5 bases from V and 7 bases from J, with 20 bases in between. The CDR3 is made up of 16 amino acids. Germline CDR1 reads LNHDA; CDR2 reads SQIVND (reference sequence). CDR3 residues: CASSHVGPAAGEKLFF. In DNA form, the CDR3 reads TGTGCCAGTAGTCACGTGGGGCCCGCAGCCGGTGAAAAACTGTTTTTT.

The V gene is TRBV28, the J gene TRBJ1-5; 8 bases line up with TRBD1. The CDR3 covers 18 residues. V dropped 5 bases and J dropped 0; count of bases not matched to a gene: 12. Germline V gene sequence: CDR1 MDHEN, CDR2 SYDVKM. CDR3: CASSGVRDRSYSNQPQHF. DNA of the CDR3: TGTGCCAGCAGTGGCGTGAGGGACAGGTCCTATAGCAATCAGCCCCAGCATTTT.

This clone was seen only a few times. V usage is TRBV5-1 and J usage is TRBJ2-3; D unresolved. Germline V lookup: CDR1 SGHRS, CDR2 YFSETQ. V lost 5 bases to trimming and J lost 6 bases, with 19 bases between them. The CDR3 loop spans 15 amino acids. CDR3 nucleotide sequence: TGCGCCAGCAGTCGAGCCGGGTCCCGCTTGGATACGCAGTATTTT. Its translation: CASSRAGSRLDTQYF.

V is TRBV6-1 and J is TRBJ2-7, with no clear D. This CDR3 is built from 11 residues. Germline V gene sequence: CDR1 MNHNS, CDR2 SASEGT. The V and J ends lost 7 bases and 4 bases respectively, with 8 bases between them. This CDR3 reads CASKTFYEQYF. CDR3 in DNA: TGTGCCAGCAAAACATTTTACGAGCAGTACTTC.

The chain has TRBV18 and TRBJ1-5; unclear D gene. The CDR3 runs to 15 residues. The germline gives CDR1 KGHSH, CDR2 LQKENI. V was clipped by 3 bases and J by 0 bases, with 9 bases between them. For the CDR3, the DNA is TGTGCCAGCTCACCCTCCAGTCGTAGCAATCAGCCCCAGCATTTT. It encodes CASSPSSRSNQPQHF. The full variable domain, with the rest looked up from reference TRBV18 and TRBJ1-5, is NAGVMQNPRHLVRRRGQEARLRCSPMKGHSHVYWYRQLPEEGLKFMVYLQKENIIDESGMPKERFSAEFPKEGPSILRIQQVVRGDSAAYFCASSPSSRSNQPQHFGDGTRLSIL.

This sequence joins TRBV6-1 and TRBJ2-3, with TRBD1 matching over 9 bases. Germline-derived CDR1 and CDR2 are MNHNS and SASEGT. CDR3 length: 19 residues. Unmatched junction bases numbered 19, after V lost 3 bases and J lost 6 bases. The CDR3 sequence is CASSDRDRANRWGVDTQYF. The CDR3 region has the DNA TGTGCCAGCAGTGACCGGGACAGGGCGAACCGGTGGGGGGTGGATACGCAGTATTTT.

This rearrangement joins TRBV7-2 to TRBJ2-3; D perhaps matches TRBD1 (5 bases). Germline-derived CDR1 and CDR2 are SGHTA and FQGNSA. V lost 5 bases, J lost 4 bases, and 10 bases lay in between. This CDR3 comprises 13 residues. CDR3 nucleotides: TGTGCCAGCAGCGGTCAGGGCCCAGATACGCAGTATTTT. The encoded protein is CASSGQGPDTQYF.

This clone has a handful of counts. The J gene is TRBJ2-3, the V gene TRBV11-2; 10 bases align to TRBD1. Per the germline V gene, CDR1 is SGHAT and CDR2 is FQNNGV. The CDR3 runs 19 residues. Unmatched junction bases numbered 19, after V lost 4 bases and J lost 6 bases. CDR3 amino acids: CASSSTQPGTGERADTQYF. The CDR3 DNA sequence: TGTGCCAGCAGCTCGACGCAACCGGGGACAGGGGAAAGGGCGGATACGCAGTATTTT.

The chain recombines TRBV6-5 with TRBJ1-2, with D unclear. Germline loops: CDR1 MNHEY, CDR2 SVGAGI. V was cut by 5 bases and J by 8 bases, with 18 bases left in between. The CDR3 covers 14 residues. The CDR3 protein is CASSPGVGWMGYTF. The CDR3 bases are TGTGCCAGCAGTCCCGGGGTGGGGTGGATGGGCTACACCTTC.

This chain uses TRBV7-3 with TRBJ1-1, with D perhaps matching TRBD1 (5 bases). CDR1 and CDR2 from the germline V gene are SGHTA and FQGTGA. Trimming pared 0 bases from V and 2 bases from J, leaving 10 bases between. This CDR3 is built from 15 residues. CDR3 loop: CASSLTGAANTEAFF. The DNA of the CDR3 is TGTGCCAGCAGCTTAACAGGGGCAGCCAACACTGAAGCTTTCTTT.

The rearrangement uses TRBV9 and TRBJ1-2; perhaps TRBD1 as D (5 bases). Trimming left V 5 bases short and J 4 bases short, with 9 bases between. The CDR3 is made up of 12 amino acids. Germline CDR1 reads SGDLS; CDR2 reads YYNGEE. Here the CDR3 DNA reads TGTGCCAGCAGGGACGACAGCTATGGCTACACCTTC. Its translation is CASRDDSYGYTF. Together with reference TRBV9 and TRBJ1-2, the CDR3 gives the full variable domain: DSGVTQTPKHLITATGQRVTLRCSPRSGDLSVYWYQQSLDQGLQFLIQYYNGEERAKGNILERFSAQQFPDLHSELNLSSLELGDSALYFCASRDDSYGYTFGSGTRLTVV.